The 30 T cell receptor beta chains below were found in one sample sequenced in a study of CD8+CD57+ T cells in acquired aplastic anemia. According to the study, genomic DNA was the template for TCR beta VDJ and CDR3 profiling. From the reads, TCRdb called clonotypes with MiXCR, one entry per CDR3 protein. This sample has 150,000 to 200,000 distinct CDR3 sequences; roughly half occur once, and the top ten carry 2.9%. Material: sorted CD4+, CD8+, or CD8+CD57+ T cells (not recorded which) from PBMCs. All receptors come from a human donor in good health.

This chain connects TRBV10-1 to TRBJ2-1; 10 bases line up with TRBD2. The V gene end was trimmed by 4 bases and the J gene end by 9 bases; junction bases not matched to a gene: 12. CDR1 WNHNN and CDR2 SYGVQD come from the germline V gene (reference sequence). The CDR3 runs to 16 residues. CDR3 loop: CASSVFASGGAGEQFF. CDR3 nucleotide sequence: TGCGCCAGCAGTGTCTTCGCAAGCGGGGGGGCAGGTGAGCAGTTCTTC.

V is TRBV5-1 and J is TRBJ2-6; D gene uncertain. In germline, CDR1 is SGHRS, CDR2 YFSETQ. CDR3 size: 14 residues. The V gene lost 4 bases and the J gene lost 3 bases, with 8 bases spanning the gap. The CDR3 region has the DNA TGCGCCAGCAGCCTGGGTCATGGGGCCAACGTCCTGACTTTC. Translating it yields CASSLGHGANVLTF.

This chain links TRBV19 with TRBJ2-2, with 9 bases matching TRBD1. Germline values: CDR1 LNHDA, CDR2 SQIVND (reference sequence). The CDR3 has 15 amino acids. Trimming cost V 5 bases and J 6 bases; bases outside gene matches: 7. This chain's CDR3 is CASSVGQGLSGELFF. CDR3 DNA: TGTGCCAGTAGTGTGGGACAGGGTCTATCCGGGGAGCTGTTTTTT.

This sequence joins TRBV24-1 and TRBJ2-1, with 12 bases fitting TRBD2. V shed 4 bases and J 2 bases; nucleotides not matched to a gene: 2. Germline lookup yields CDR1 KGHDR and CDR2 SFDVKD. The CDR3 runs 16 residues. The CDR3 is CATSESSGGAYNEQFF. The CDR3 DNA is TGTGCCACCAGTGAGTCTAGCGGGGGGGCCTACAATGAGCAGTTCTTC.

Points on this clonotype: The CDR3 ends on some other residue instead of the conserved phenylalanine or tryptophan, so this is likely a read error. The CDR3 DNA is TGTGCCAGTAGTCATCCGGGGTCCGTCAATCAGCCCCAGCATCTT. Translated: CASSHPGSVNQPQHL. This chain joins TRBV19 and TRBJ1-5, with D unclear. The CDR3 extends over 15 amino acids. Germline lookup yields CDR1 LNHDA and CDR2 SQIVND (reference sequence). V lost 5 bases to trimming and J lost 3 bases, with 14 bases between them.

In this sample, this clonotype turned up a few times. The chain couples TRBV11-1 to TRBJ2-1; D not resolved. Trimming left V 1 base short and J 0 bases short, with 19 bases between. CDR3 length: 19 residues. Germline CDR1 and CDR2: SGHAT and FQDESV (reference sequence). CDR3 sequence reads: CASSLVYDWPMSSYNEQFF. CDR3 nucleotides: TGTGCCAGCAGCTTAGTCTATGACTGGCCCATGAGCTCCTACAATGAGCAGTTCTTC.

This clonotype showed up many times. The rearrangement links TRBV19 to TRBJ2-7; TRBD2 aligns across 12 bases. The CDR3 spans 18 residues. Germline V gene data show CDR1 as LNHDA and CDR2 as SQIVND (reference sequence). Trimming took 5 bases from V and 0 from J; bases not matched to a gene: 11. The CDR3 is CASSASGRGPTASYEQYF. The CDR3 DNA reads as TGTGCCAGTAGTGCTAGCGGGAGGGGTCCGACGGCCTCCTACGAGCAGTACTTC. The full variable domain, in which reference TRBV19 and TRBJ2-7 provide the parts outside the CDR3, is DGGITQSPKYLFRKEGQNVTLSCEQNLNHDAMYWYRQDPGQGLRLIYYSQIVNDFQKGDIAEGYSVSREKKESFPLTVTSAQKNPTAFYLCASSASGRGPTASYEQYFGPGTRLTVT.

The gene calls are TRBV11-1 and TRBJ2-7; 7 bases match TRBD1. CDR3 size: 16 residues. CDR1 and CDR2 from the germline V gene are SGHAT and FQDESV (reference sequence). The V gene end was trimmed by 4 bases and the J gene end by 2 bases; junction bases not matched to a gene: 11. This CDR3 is CASSSLGGVPPYEQYF. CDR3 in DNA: TGTGCCAGCAGCTCATTAGGGGGCGTCCCCCCCTACGAGCAGTACTTC. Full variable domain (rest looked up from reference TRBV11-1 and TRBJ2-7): EAEVAQSPRYKITEKSQAVAFWCDPISGHATLYWYRQILGQGPELLVQFQDESVVDDSQLPKDRFSAERLKGVDSTLKIQPAELGDSAMYLCASSSLGGVPPYEQYFGPGTRLTVT.

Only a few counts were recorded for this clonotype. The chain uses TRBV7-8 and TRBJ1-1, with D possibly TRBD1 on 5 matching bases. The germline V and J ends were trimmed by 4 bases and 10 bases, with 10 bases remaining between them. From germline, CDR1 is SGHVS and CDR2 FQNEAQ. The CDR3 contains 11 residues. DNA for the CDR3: TGTGCCAGCAGCTATGGGGGTTTAGCTTTCTTT. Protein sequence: CASSYGGLAFF.

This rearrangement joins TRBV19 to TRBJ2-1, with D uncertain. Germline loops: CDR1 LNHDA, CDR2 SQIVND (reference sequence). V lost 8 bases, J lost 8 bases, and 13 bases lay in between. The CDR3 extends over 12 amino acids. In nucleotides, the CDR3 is TGTGCCAGTCGTACCCTTGGGGATGAGCAGTTCTTC. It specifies CASRTLGDEQFF.

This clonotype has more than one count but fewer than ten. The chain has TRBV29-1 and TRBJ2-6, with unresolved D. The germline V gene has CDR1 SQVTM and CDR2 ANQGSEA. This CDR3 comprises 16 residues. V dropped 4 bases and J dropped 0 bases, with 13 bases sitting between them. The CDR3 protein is CSVGKGQPSGANVLTF. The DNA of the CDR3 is TGCAGCGTTGGTAAGGGTCAGCCCTCTGGGGCCAACGTCCTGACTTTC. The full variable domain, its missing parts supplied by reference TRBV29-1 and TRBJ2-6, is SAVISQKPSRDICQRGTSLTIQCQVDSQVTMMFWYRQQPGQSLTLIATANQGSEATYESGFVIDKFPISRPNLTFSTLTVSNMSPEDSSIYLCSVGKGQPSGANVLTFGAGSRLTVL.

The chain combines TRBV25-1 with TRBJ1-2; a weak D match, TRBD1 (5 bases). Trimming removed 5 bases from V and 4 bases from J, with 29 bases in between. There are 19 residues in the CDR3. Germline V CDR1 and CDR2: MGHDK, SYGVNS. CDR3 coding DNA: TGTGCCAGCAGTCCCCCGGGGCCCACTGAGTACTTAGCCGGCTATGGCTACACCTTC. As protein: CASSPPGPTEYLAGYGYTF.

The CDR3 DNA reads as TGTGCCAGCAGTTACGATATGACGGGCGGGGAGCTGTTTTTT. It is translated as CASSYDMTGGELFF. The chain joins TRBV6-5 to TRBJ2-2; D ambiguous. The CDR3 is 14 residues long. Germline loops: CDR1 MNHEY, CDR2 SVGAGI. With 2 bases removed from V and 7 bases from J, the gap between germline ends came to 11 bases.

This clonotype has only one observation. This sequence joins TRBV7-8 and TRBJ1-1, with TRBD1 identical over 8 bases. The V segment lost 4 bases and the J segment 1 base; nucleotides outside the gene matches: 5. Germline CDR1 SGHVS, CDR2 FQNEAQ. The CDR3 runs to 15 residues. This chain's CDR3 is CASSYNQGANTEAFF. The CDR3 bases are TGTGCCAGCAGCTATAATCAGGGGGCGAACACTGAAGCTTTCTTT.

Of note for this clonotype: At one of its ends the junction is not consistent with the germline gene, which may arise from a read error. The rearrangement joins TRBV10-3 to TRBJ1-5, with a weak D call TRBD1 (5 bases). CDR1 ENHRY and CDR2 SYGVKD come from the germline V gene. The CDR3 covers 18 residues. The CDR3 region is CAISETTLAGADNEPQHF. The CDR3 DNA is TGTGCCATCAGTGAGACTACACTAGCGGGAGCGGACAATGAGCCCCAGCATTTT.

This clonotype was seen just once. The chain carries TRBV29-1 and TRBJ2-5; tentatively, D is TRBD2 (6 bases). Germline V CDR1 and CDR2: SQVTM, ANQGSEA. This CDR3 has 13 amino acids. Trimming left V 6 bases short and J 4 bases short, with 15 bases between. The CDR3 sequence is CSVIRDFLETQYF. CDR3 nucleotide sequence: TGCAGCGTAATCCGGGACTTCCTAGAGACCCAGTACTTC.

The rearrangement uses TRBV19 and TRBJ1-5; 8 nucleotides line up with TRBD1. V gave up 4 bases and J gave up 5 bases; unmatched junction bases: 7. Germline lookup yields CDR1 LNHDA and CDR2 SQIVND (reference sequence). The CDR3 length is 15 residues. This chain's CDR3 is CASSKTGVLYQPQHF. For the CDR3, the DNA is TGTGCCAGTAGTAAGACAGGGGTCCTCTATCAGCCCCAGCATTTT. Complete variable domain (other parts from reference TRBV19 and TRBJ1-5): DGGITQSPKYLFRKEGQNVTLSCEQNLNHDAMYWYRQDPGQGLRLIYYSQIVNDFQKGDIAEGYSVSREKKESFPLTVTSAQKNPTAFYLCASSKTGVLYQPQHFGDGTRLSIL.

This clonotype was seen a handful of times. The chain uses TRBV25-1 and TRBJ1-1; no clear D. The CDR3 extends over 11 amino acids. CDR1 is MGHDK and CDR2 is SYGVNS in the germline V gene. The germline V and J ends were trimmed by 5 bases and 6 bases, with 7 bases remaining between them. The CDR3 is CASSPGAEAFF. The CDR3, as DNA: TGTGCCAGCAGTCCCGGGGCTGAAGCTTTCTTT.

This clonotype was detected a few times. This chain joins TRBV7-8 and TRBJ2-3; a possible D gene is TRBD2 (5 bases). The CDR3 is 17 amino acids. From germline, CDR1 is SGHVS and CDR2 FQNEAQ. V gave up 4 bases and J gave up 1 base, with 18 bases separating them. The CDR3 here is CASSSPLLLGGTDTQYF. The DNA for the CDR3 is TGTGCCAGCAGCTCCCCCCTTTTGCTGGGAGGCACAGATACGCAGTATTTT.

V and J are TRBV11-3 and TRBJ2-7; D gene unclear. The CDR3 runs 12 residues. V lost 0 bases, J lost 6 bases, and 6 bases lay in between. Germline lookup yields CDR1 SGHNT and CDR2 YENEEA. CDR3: CASSLESSEQYF. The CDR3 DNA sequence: TGTGCCAGCAGCTTAGAGTCAAGCGAGCAGTACTTC.

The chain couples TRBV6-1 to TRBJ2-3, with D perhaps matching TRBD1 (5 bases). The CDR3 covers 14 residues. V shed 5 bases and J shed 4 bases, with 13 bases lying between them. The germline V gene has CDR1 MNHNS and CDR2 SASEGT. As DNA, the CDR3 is TGTGCCAGCAGTAGGGGCAGGGTCCCAGATACGCAGTATTTT. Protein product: CASSRGRVPDTQYF.

In nucleotides, the CDR3 is TGTGCCACCAGCAGATGGGTGGGGACAGGGGGTTCACCCCTCCACTTT. Its translation is CATSRWVGTGGSPLHF. The chain uses TRBV15 and TRBJ1-6, with 11 bases aligning to TRBD1. J was trimmed by 9 bases and V by 2 bases; bases with no gene match: 6. The CDR3 length is 16 residues. The germline CDR1 and CDR2 sequences are LNHNV and YYDKDF (reference sequence).

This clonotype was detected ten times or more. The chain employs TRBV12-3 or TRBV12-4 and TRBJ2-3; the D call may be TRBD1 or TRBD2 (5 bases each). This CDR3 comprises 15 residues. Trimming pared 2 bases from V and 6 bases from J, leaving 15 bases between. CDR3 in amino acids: CASSLTLGLADTQYF. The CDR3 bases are TGTGCCAGCAGTTTAACGCTGGGGCTAGCTGATACGCAGTATTTT.

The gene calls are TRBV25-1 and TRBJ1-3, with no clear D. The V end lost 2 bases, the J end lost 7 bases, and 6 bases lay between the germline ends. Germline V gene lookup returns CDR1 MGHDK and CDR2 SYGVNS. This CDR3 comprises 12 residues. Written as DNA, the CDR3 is TGTGCCAGCAGTGAAACTACGAACACCATATATTTT. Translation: CASSETTNTIYF.

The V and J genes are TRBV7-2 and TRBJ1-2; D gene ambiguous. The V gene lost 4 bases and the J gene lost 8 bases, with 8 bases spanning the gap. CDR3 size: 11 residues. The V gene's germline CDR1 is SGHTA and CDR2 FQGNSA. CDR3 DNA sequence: TGTGCCAGCAGCTCGGGAATGGGCTACACCTTC. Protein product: CASSSGMGYTF.

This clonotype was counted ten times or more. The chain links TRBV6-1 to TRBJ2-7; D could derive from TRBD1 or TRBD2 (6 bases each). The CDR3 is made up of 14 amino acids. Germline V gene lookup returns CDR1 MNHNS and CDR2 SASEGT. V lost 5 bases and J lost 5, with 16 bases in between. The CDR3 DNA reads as TGTGCCAGCAGTCCCAACCGGGGGCGGAACGAGCAGTACTTC. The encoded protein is CASSPNRGRNEQYF.

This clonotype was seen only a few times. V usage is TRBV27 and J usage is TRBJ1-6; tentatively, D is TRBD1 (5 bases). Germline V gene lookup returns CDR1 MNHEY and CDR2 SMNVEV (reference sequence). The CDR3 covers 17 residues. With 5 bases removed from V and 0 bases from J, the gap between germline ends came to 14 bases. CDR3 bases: TGTGCCAGCAGTCGTGACAGACCCAACTCCTATAATTCACCCCTCCACTTT. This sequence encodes CASSRDRPNSYNSPLHF.

The CDR3 DNA is TGTGCCAGTACAGGACAGTTGAACACTGAAGCTTTCTTT. Protein sequence: CASTGQLNTEAFF. V usage is TRBV19 and J usage is TRBJ1-1, with D possibly being TRBD1 (6 bases). V lost 7 bases and J lost 0, with 9 bases in between. Germline V gives CDR1 LNHDA, CDR2 SQIVND (reference sequence). The CDR3 runs to 13 residues.

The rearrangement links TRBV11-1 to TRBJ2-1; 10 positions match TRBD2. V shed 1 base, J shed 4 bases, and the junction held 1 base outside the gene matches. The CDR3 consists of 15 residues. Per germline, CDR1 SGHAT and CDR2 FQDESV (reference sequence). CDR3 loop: CASSLELAGYNEQFF. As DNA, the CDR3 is TGTGCCAGCAGCTTAGAACTAGCGGGATACAATGAGCAGTTCTTC.

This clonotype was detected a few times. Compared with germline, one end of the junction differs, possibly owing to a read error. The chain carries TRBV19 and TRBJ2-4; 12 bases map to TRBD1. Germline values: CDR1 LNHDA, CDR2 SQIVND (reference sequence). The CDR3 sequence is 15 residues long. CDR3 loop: CASRGQGASKSIQYF. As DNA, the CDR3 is TGTGCCAGCAGGGGACAGGGGGCCTCCAAAAGCATTCAGTACTTC.